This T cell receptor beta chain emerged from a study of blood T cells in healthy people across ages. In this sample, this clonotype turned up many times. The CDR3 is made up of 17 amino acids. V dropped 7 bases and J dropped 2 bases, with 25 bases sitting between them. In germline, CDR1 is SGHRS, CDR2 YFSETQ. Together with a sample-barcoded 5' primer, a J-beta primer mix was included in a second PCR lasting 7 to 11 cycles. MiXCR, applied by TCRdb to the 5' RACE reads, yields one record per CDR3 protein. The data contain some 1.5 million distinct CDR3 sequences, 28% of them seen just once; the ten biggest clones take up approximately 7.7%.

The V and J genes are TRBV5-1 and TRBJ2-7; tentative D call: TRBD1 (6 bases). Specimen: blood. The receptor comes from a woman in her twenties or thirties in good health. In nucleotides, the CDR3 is TGCGCCAGCGGTCCTATGCAGGGGTCAACTTTAACCTACGAGCAGTACTTC. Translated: CASGPMQGSTLTYEQYF.